One and the same sample provided the 8 T cell receptor beta chains below, sequenced in a study of T cell responses to AZD1222 COVID-19 vaccine. This table comes from immunoSEQ multiplex PCR, and its TCRdb copy is limited to in-frame clones, with some not included. The sample lists roughly 150,000 clones, approximately 91% occurring once. Sequences were derived from peripheral blood, sampled 28 days after the second AZD1222 dose. The receptors here all came from an adult who received the AZD1222 COVID-19 vaccine.

The chain links TRBV28 to TRBJ2-1; D remains unclear. CDR3 length: 13 amino acids. Trimming shortened V by 4 bases and J by 5 bases, and 9 bases separated the two germline ends. Germline V gene lookup returns CDR1 MDHEN and CDR2 SYDVKM. The CDR3 sequence is CASSSFSNNEQFF. CDR3 sequence (DNA): TGTGCCAGCAGTTCCTTTTCTAACAATGAGCAGTTCTTC.

In DNA, the CDR3 is TGTGCCTGGAGTTTCGCTGCAGGCCTTCGAGAGACCCAGTACTTC. Protein sequence: CAWSFAAGLRETQYF. This chain uses TRBV30 with TRBJ2-5; D gene ambiguous. The CDR3 consists of 15 residues. With 2 bases removed from V and 4 bases from J, the gap between germline ends came to 17 bases. CDR1 is GTSNPN and CDR2 is SVGIG in the germline V gene (reference sequence).

The V call is TRBV27, the J call TRBJ2-7, with 7 nucleotides matching TRBD2. The ends lost 0 bases at V and 2 bases at J; junction bases unmatched: 1. The CDR3 has 14 amino acids. Germline CDR1 and CDR2: MNHEY and SMNVEV (reference sequence). The chain's CDR3 is CASSLSGGTYEQYF. CDR3 nucleotide sequence: TGTGCCAGCAGTTTATCGGGAGGGACCTACGAGCAGTACTTC.

The rearrangement links TRBV6-6 to TRBJ1-1, with D maybe TRBD1 (6 bases). Trimming stripped 6 bases from V and 5 bases from J, with 22 bases between. The CDR3 totals 16 residues. Germline V gives CDR1 MNHNY, CDR2 SVGAGI (reference sequence). The CDR3: CASRSERSGASTEAFF. DNA for the CDR3: TGTGCCAGCAGGTCAGAACGTTCGGGGGCGAGTACTGAAGCTTTCTTT.

The rearrangement uses TRBV9 and TRBJ2-1; 7 bases fit TRBD1. Germline V gene sequence: CDR1 SGDLS, CDR2 YYNGEE. Trimming at V came to 3 bases and at J to 8 bases, leaving 11 bases not matched to a gene. The CDR3 spans 15 residues. The DNA of the CDR3 is TGTGCCAGCAGCGCCCTTAGACAGGGAATCGATGAGCAGTTCTTC. Translated, it gives CASSALRQGIDEQFF.

This chain links TRBV30 with TRBJ1-4; 8 positions agree with TRBD1. V dropped 8 bases and J dropped 11; count of bases not matched to a gene: 16. This CDR3 region has 14 residues. The germline CDR1 and CDR2 sequences are GTSNPN and SVGIG (reference sequence). CDR3 coding DNA: TGTGCCAACGGACAGGGAGGTGGGCGGGAGAAACTGTTTTTT. It encodes CANGQGGGREKLFF. Variable domain in full (rest from reference TRBV30 and TRBJ1-4): SQTIHQWPATLVQPVGSPLSLECTVEGTSNPNLYWYRQAAGRGLQLLFYSVGIGQISSEVPQNLSASRPQDRQFILSSKKLLLSDSGFYLCANGQGGGREKLFFGSGTQLSVL.

The rearrangement uses TRBV5-1 and TRBJ1-1; the D is unclear. The CDR3 is 13 residues long. Deletions cut 6 bases from V and 0 bases from J, with 9 bases between. Germline-derived CDR1 and CDR2 are SGHRS and YFSETQ. The CDR3 nucleotides read TGCGCCAGCAAACTAGAAATGAACACTGAAGCTTTCTTT. Amino acids: CASKLEMNTEAFF.

This chain's CDR3 is CSVPPKRGLNTEAFF. The CDR3 DNA is TGCAGCGTCCCTCCAAAGCGGGGATTGAACACTGAAGCTTTCTTT. The rearrangement uses TRBV29-1 and TRBJ1-1, with D unclear. V was pared by 6 bases and J by 0 bases, with 17 bases between. CDR1 is SQVTM and CDR2 is ANQGSEA in the germline V gene. The length of the CDR3 is 15 residues.